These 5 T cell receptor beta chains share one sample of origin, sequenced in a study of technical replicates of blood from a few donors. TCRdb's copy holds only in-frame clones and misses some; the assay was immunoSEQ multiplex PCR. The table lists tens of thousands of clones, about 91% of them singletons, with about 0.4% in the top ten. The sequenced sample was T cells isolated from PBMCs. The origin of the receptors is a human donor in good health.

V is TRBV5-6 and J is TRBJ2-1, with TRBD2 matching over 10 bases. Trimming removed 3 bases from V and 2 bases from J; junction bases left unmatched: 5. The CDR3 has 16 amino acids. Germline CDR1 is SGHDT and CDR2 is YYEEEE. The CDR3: CASSYDLAGAYNEQFF. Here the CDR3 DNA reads TGTGCCAGCAGCTACGATCTAGCGGGAGCCTACAATGAGCAGTTCTTC.

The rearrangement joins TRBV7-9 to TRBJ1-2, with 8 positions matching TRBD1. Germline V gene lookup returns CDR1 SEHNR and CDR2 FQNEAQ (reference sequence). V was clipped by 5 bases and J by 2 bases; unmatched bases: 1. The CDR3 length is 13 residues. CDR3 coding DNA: TGTGCCAGCAGCCGGGACAGGAACTATGGCTACACCTTC. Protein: CASSRDRNYGYTF.

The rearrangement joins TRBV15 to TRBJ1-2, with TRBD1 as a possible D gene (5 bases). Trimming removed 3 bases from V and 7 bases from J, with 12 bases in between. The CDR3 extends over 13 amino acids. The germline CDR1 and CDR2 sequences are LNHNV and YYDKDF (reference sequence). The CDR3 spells CATSRDKDLGYTF. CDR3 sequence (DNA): TGTGCCACCAGCAGGGACAAGGACCTTGGCTACACCTTC.

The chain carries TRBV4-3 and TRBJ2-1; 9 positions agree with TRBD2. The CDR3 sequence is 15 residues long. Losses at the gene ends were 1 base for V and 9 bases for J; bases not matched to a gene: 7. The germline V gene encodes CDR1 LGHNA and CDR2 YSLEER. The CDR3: CASSQGGLAGSEQFF. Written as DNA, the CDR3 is TGCGCCAGCAGCCAAGGGGGGCTAGCGGGAAGTGAGCAGTTCTTC.

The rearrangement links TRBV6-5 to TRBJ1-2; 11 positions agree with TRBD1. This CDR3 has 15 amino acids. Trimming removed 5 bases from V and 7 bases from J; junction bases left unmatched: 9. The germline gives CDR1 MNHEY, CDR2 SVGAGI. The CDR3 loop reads CASSTGDRGGSGYTF. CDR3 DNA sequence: TGTGCCAGCAGTACTGGGGACAGGGGGGGGAGTGGCTACACCTTC.